Listed here is a single TCR beta chain. The V gene end was trimmed by 6 bases and the J gene end by 3 bases; junction bases not matched to a gene: 6. The length of the CDR3 is 16 residues. CDR1 and CDR2 from the germline V gene are MNHEY and SMNVEV (reference sequence). The sample originates from a study of blood T cell repertoires in COVID-19. The wider study: Italy, Spain and the United States were the sources of the convalescent and acute COVID-19 samples. T cells, B-cell-depleted T cells, or PBMCs supplied cDNA or gDNA.

Original analysis: Scientists estimated how many nucleated cells there were by amplifying reference gene primers. Here immunoSEQ multiplex PCR was the method, and the copy in TCRdb shows in-frame clones only, minus some. V, J and clone size reflect that table, while D and trimming were determined from the DNA. The table has some 70,000 clones, around 89% seen once. The chain links TRBV27 to TRBJ2-3; 13 bases line up with TRBD2. Sequenced input: peripheral blood. The sequence was obtained from a man aged 55 to 70 with acute or convalescent COVID-19. The CDR3 nucleotides are TGTGCCAGCAGGGAAGGACTAGCGGGGGTGACAGATACGCAGTATTTT. Amino acid sequence: CASREGLAGVTDTQYF.